This T cell receptor beta chain comes out of a study of T cell clonotyping in hematopoietic cell transplantation. Broader study findings: Pathologically expanded recipient clonotypes increased progressively from day 30 to day 180 as diversity fell.

Trimming left V 1 base short and J 2 bases short, with 12 bases between. The CDR3 spans 17 residues. Germline CDR1 reads SGHDN; CDR2 reads FVKESK. With respect to this clone: Its target is not known.

Clones were sequenced by immunoSEQ multiplex PCR, and TCRdb holds only the in-frame ones, with some missing. The sample includes about 27,000 clones, roughly 95% of them seen just once. The sequence derives from a man aged 45-65 years in good health. Some clones in this sample may be carry-over from other donors' samples. The specimen sequenced was peripheral blood mononuclear cells. The V and J genes are TRBV14 and TRBJ2-6; D unclear. The CDR3 is CASSQGAPRAGANVLTF. The CDR3 nucleotides read TGTGCCAGCAGCCAAGGGGCTCCGCGTGCTGGGGCCAACGTCCTGACTTTC.